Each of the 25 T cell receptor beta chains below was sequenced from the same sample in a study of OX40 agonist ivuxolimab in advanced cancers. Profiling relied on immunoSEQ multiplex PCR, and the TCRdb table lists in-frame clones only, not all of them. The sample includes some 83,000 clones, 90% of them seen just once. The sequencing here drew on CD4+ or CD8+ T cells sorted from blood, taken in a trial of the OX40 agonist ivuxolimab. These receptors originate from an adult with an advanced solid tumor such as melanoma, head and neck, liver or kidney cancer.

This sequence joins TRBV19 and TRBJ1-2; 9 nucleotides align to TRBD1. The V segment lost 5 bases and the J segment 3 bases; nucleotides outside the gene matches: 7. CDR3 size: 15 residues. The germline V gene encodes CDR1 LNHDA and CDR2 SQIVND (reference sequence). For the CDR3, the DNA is TGTGCCAGTAGTCCACAGGGGGCTAGAGACTATGGCTACACCTTC. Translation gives CASSPQGARDYGYTF.

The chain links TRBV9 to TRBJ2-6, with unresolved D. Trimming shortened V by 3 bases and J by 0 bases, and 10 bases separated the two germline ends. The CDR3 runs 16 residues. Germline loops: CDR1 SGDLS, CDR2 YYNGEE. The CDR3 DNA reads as TGTGCCAGCAGCGATGGGCGGAGCTCTGGGGCCAACGTCCTGACTTTC. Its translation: CASSDGRSSGANVLTF. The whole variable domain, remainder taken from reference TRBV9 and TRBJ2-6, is DSGVTQTPKHLITATGQRVTLRCSPRSGDLSVYWYQQSLDQGLQFLIQYYNGEERAKGNILERFSAQQFPDLHSELNLSSLELGDSALYFCASSDGRSSGANVLTFGAGSRLTVL.

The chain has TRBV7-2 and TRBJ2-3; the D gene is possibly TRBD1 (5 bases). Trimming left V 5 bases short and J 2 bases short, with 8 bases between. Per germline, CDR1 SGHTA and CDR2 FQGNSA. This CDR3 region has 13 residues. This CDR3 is CASSATATDTQYF. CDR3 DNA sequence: TGTGCCAGCAGCGCGACAGCCACAGATACGCAGTATTTT. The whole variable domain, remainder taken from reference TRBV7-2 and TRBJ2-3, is GAGVSQSPSNKVTEKGKDVELRCDPISGHTALYWYRQSLGQGLEFLIYFQGNSAPDKSGLPSDRFSAERTGGSVSTLTIQRTQQEDSAVYLCASSATATDTQYFGPGTRLTVL.

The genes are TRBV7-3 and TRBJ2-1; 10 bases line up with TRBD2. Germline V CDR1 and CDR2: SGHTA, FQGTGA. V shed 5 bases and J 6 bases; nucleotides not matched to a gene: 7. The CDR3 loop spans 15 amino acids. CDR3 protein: CASSPGTSESNEQFF. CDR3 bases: TGTGCCAGCAGCCCCGGGACTAGCGAATCCAATGAGCAGTTCTTC.

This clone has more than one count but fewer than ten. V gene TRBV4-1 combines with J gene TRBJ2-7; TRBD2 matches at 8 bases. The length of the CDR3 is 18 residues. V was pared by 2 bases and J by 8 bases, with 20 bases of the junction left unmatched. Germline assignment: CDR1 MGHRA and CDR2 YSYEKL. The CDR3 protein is CASSQQAGRVGSGTKQYF. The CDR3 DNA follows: TGCGCCAGCAGCCAACAAGCGGGGAGGGTGGGTAGCGGGACTAAGCAGTACTTC.

The DNA for the CDR3 is TGTGCCAGCAGTCTCATCCCCGTAGGGTCTTCCGGGGAGCTGTTTTTT. Protein sequence: CASSLIPVGSSGELFF. The chain is built from TRBV28 and TRBJ2-2; D is unresolved. This CDR3 contains 16 residues. The V gene lost 5 bases and the J gene lost 6 bases, with 19 bases spanning the gap. Germline CDR1 MDHEN, CDR2 SYDVKM.

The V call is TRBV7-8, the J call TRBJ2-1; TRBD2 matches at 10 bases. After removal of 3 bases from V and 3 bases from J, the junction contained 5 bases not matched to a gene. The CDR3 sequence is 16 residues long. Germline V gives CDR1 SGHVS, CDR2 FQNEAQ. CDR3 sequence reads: CASSLGASGSYNEQFF. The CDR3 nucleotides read TGTGCCAGCAGCTTGGGGGCTAGCGGGAGCTACAATGAGCAGTTCTTC.

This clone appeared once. The CDR3 loop reads CASSALMDRSIGAYGYTF. The CDR3 bases are TGTGCCAGCAGCGCATTAATGGACAGGAGCATAGGGGCCTATGGCTACACCTTC. This chain links TRBV2 with TRBJ1-2, with 7 positions matching TRBD1. V gave up 6 bases and J gave up 4 bases; unmatched junction bases: 20. Germline V CDR1 and CDR2: SNHLY, FYNNEI. The CDR3 is 18 residues long.

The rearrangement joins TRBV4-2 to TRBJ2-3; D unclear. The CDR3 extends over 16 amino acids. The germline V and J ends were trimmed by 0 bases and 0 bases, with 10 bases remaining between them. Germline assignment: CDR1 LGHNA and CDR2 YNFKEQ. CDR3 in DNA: TGTGCCAGCAGCCAAGATCTTGCGCCCAGCACAGATACGCAGTATTTT. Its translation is CASSQDLAPSTDTQYF.

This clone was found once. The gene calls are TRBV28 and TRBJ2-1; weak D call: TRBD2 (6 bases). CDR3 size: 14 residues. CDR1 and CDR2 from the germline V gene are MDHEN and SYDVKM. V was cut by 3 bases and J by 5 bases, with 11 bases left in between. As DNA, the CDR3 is TGTGCCAGCAGTTTTTCGGGACTCGACAATGAGCAGTTCTTC. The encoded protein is CASSFSGLDNEQFF.

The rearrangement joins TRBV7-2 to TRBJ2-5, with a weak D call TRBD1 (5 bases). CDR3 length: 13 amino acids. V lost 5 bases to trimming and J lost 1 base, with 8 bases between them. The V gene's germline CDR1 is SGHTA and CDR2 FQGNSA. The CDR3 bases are TGTGCCAGCAGCATAGGGGTCCAAGAGACCCAGTACTTC. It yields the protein CASSIGVQETQYF.

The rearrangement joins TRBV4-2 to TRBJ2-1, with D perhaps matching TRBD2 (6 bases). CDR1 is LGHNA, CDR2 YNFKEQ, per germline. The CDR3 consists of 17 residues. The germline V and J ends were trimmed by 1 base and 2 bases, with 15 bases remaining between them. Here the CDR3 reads CASSQASAGGAYNEQFF. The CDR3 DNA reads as TGTGCCAGCAGCCAAGCTTCAGCGGGTGGGGCCTACAATGAGCAGTTCTTC.

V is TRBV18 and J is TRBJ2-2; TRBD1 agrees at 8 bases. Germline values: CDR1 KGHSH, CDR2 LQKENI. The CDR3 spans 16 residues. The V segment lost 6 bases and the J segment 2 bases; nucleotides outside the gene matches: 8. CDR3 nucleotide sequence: TGTGCCAGCTCCCCTAAGACAGGGGTCAACACCGGGGAGCTGTTTTTT. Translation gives CASSPKTGVNTGELFF.

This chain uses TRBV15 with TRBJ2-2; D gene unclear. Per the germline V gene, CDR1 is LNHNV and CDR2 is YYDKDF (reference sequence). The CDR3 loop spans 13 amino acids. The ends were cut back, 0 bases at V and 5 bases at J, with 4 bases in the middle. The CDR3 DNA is TGTGCCACCAGCAGAGATTTGACCGGGGAGCTGTTTTTT. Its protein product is CATSRDLTGELFF.

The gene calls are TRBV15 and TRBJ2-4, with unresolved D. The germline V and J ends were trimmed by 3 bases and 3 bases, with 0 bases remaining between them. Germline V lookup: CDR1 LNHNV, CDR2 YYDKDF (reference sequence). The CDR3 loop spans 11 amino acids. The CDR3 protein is CATSSKNIQYF. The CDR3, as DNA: TGTGCCACCAGCAGCAAAAACATTCAGTACTTC. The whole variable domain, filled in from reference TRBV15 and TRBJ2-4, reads DAMVIQNPRYQVTQFGKPVTLSCSQTLNHNVMYWYQQKSSQAPKLLFHYYDKDFNNEADTPDNFQSRRPNTSFCFLDIRSPGLGDTAMYLCATSSKNIQYFGAGTRLSVL.

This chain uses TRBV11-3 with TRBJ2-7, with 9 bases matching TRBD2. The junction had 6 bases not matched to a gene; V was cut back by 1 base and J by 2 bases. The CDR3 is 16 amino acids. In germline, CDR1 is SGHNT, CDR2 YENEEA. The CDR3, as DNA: TGTGCCAGCAGCTTAGTTCATAGCGGGAGACCCTACGAGCAGTACTTC. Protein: CASSLVHSGRPYEQYF.

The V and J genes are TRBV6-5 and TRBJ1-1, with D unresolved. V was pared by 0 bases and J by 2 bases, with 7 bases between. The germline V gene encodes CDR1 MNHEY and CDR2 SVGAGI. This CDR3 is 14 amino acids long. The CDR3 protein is CASSYSPDNTEAFF. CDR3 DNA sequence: TGTGCCAGCAGTTACTCGCCGGATAACACTGAAGCTTTCTTT.

CDR3 in DNA: TGTGCCAGTAGTTTGAAAGACATTTATCAGCCCCAGCATTTT. As protein: CASSLKDIYQPQHF. The rearrangement uses TRBV19 and TRBJ1-5; no firm D call. Germline V lookup: CDR1 LNHDA, CDR2 SQIVND (reference sequence). The ends were cut back, 5 bases at V and 5 bases at J, with 13 bases in the middle. The CDR3 sequence is 14 residues long. The full variable domain, in which reference TRBV19 and TRBJ1-5 provide the parts outside the CDR3, is DGGITQSPKYLFRKEGQNVTLSCEQNLNHDAMYWYRQDPGQGLRLIYYSQIVNDFQKGDIAEGYSVSREKKESFPLTVTSAQKNPTAFYLCASSLKDIYQPQHFGDGTRLSIL.

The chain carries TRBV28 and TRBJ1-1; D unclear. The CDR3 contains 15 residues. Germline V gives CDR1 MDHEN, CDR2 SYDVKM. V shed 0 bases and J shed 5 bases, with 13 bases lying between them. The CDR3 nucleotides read TGTGCCAGCAGTTTATGGGCCGCCATGAGGACTGAAGCTTTCTTT. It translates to CASSLWAAMRTEAFF.

CDR3 nucleotide sequence: TGTGCCAGCAGTTTAGGGGGGCGTAGGAACACTGAAGCTTTCTTT. Protein sequence: CASSLGGRRNTEAFF. This chain joins TRBV28 and TRBJ1-1; TRBD1 might be the D (6 bases). The CDR3 runs to 15 residues. V was trimmed by 2 bases and J by 1 base, leaving 11 bases between them. CDR1 is MDHEN and CDR2 is SYDVKM in the germline V gene.

This CDR3 reads CASSLVAGTGNTEAFF. The CDR3 DNA reads as TGTGCCAGCAGCTTAGTGGCCGGGACAGGGAACACTGAAGCTTTCTTT. The chain has TRBV7-2 and TRBJ1-1; 8 bases map to TRBD1. Germline V gene lookup returns CDR1 SGHTA and CDR2 FQGNSA. CDR3 length: 16 amino acids. V shed 1 base and J 1 base; nucleotides not matched to a gene: 5.

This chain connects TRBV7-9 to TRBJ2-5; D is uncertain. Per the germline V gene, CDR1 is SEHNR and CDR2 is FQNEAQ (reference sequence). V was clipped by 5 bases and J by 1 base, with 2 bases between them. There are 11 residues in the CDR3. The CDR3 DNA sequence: TGTGCCAGCAGCGGCCAAGAGACCCAGTACTTC. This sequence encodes CASSGQETQYF. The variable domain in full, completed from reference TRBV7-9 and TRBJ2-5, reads DTGVSQNPRHKITKRGQNVTFRCDPISEHNRLYWYRQTLGQGPEFLTYFQNEAQLEKSRLLSDRFSAERPKGSFSTLEIQRTEQGDSAMYLCASSGQETQYFGPGTRLLVL.

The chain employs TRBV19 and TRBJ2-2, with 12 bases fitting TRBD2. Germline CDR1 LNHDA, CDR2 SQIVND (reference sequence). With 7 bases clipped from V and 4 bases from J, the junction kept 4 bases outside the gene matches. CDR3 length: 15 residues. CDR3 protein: CASKGTSGFTGELFF. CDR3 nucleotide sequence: TGTGCCAGTAAGGGGACTAGCGGGTTCACCGGGGAGCTGTTTTTT.

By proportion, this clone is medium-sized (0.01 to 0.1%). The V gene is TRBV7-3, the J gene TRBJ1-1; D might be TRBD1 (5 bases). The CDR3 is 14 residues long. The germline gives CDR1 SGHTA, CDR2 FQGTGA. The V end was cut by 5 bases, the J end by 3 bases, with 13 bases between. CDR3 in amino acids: CASSAQGGDTEAFF. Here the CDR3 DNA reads TGTGCCAGCAGCGCTCAGGGTGGGGACACTGAAGCTTTCTTT.

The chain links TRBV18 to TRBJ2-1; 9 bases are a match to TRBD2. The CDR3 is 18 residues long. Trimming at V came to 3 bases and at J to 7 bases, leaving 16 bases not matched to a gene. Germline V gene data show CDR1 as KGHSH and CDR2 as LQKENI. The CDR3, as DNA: TGTGCCAGCTCACCCAAACCCCCGGGGACTAGCAGGGGAAATGAGCAGTTCTTC. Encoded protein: CASSPKPPGTSRGNEQFF.